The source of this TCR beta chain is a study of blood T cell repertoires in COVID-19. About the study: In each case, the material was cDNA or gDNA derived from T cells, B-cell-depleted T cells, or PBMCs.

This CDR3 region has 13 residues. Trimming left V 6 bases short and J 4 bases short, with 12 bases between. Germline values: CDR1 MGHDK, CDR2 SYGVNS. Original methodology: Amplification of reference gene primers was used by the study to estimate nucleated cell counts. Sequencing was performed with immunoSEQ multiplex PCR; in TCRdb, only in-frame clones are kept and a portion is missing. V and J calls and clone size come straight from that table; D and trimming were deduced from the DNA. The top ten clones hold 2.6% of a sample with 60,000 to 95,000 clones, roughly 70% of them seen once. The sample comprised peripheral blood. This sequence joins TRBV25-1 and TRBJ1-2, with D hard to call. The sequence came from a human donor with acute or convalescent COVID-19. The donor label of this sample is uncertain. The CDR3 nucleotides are TGTGCCAGCAGAGCAGCAGAGGTCTATGGCTACACCTTC. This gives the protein CASRAAEVYGYTF.